This TCR beta chain came from a study of OX40 agonist ivuxolimab in advanced cancers. With respect to the entire study: The costimulatory receptor OX40 (CD134) was targeted by ivuxolimab, a fully human IgG2 agonistic monoclonal antibody. Intravenous ivuxolimab was administered to patients every 2 weeks at six dose levels: 0.01, 0.1, 0.3, 1.5, 3 and 10 mg/kg. Among the roughly 50 dose-escalation patients, some 19 had hepatocellular carcinoma, about 15 melanoma, 9 renal cell carcinoma and 9 head and neck cancer. The dose-escalation cohort was roughly 87% male with a mean age of about 58 years, ranging from about 20 to 85. Patients were allowed to have had prior anti-PD-1, anti-PD-L1 or anti-CTLA-4 therapy, and about 40% of the dose-escalation patients had been treated with checkpoint inhibitors. Three dose-escalation patients achieved partial responses, one with hepatocellular carcinoma and two with cutaneous melanoma. Peripheral TCRbeta sequencing aimed to test whether ivuxolimab altered TCR sequence diversity and caused clonal T-cell expansion. The paper covers the monotherapy dose-escalation part of the phase I ivuxolimab trial, which included N of about 51 patients. Points the paper makes about the study in general: On average, CD8+ T cells showed more expanded clones than CD4+ T cells after ivuxolimab. At doses from 0.1 to 3.0 mg/kg, clonal expansion was seen in both CD4+ and CD8+ blood T cells between baseline and week 6. Low levels of normalized T-cell clonal expansion were also seen in some patients who did not respond. In the 0.1-3.0 mg/kg groups, partial responders were among the patients with the lowest normalized peripheral clonal expansion, particularly in CD8+ T cells. Antigen specificity was not determined for the clonally expanded peripheral T cells.

This clone appeared a few times. Its antigen specificity is not known. The record has no base qualities; no much larger clone is one base away. To sequence the TCRbeta CDR3 region, genomic DNA was isolated from the sorted cells. TCRbeta CDR3 regions were sequenced using the immunoSEQ Assay. The source is immuneACCESS, and TCRdb retained only in-frame sequences with V and J called. Part of the clones is not carried over; for the studies checked, unresolved V genes explain less than half of this, and the remainder is unexplained. Here the sample has about 91,000 clones; about nine tenths occur a single time. The ten largest account for roughly 2.1% of the sample. The germline V gene (reference sequence) yields SEHNR for CDR1 and FQNEAQ for CDR2. The cysteine opens and the phenylalanine closes a CDR3 of 14 amino acids. The retained sequence is limited to the CDR3, 42 bases, with the frame set at the first base. The junction shows trimming of 5 bases on V and 8 bases on J, plus 18 bases between the germline ends.

The trial excluded patients who had a history of autoimmune disease or who were on systemic immunosuppression. In every dose cohort, peripheral blood was drawn for TCR sequencing at baseline, cycle 4 day 1, and cycle 7 day 1. Samples were obtained from an open-label, multicenter, first-in-human phase I dose-escalation trial of ivuxolimab. The trial enrolled adults with locally advanced or metastatic head and neck squamous cell, hepatocellular, melanoma or renal cell carcinoma. Before TCR sequencing, CD4+ T cells and CD8+ T cells from peripheral blood were sorted into separate populations. The sequence came from an adult with an advanced solid tumor such as melanoma, head and neck, liver or kidney cancer. The chain is encoded by TRBV7-9 joined to TRBJ1-2; the D gene is perhaps TRBD1, from 6 matching bases. The sample in question was CD4+ or CD8+ T cells sorted from blood, obtained in a trial of the OX40 agonist ivuxolimab. CDR3 reads: CASSPPGGAGGYTF. The nucleotide sequence is given as TGTGCCAGCAGCCCCCCCGGGGGGGCAGGGGGCTACACCTTC.